The 18 T cell receptor beta chains in this list originate from one sample, sequenced in a study of cytomegalovirus exposure and HLA in healthy donors. The repertoire was sequenced with immunoSEQ multiplex PCR; TCRdb's copy has only in-frame clones and lacks some. This table holds approximately 120,000 clones, around 94% found once. Sequenced input: PBMCs. These receptors all come from a woman under 30 in good health and CMV-seronegative.

CDR3 DNA: TGTGCCTGCCAGATGAACTCTGGAAACACCATATATTTT. This codes for CACQMNSGNTIYF. The V and J genes are TRBV30 and TRBJ1-3; D gene uncertain. Germline V gene lookup returns CDR1 GTSNPN and CDR2 SVGIG (reference sequence). V dropped 6 bases and J dropped 0 bases, with 9 bases sitting between them. The CDR3 covers 13 residues. The whole variable domain, filled in from reference TRBV30 and TRBJ1-3, reads SQTIHQWPATLVQPVGSPLSLECTVEGTSNPNLYWYRQAAGRGLQLLFYSVGIGQISSEVPQNLSASRPQDRQFILSSKKLLLSDSGFYLCACQMNSGNTIYFGEGSWLTVV.

The V and J genes are TRBV5-1 and TRBJ1-1, with D perhaps TRBD1 (6 bases). Germline CDR1 SGHRS, CDR2 YFSETQ. The CDR3 totals 13 residues. The germline V and J ends were trimmed by 5 bases and 3 bases, with 11 bases remaining between them. The chain's CDR3 is CASSQGRDTEAFF. In DNA form, the CDR3 reads TGCGCCAGCAGTCAGGGGAGGGACACTGAAGCTTTCTTT.

J is TRBJ2-7 and V is TRBV11-2; maybe TRBD2 (6 bases). CDR1 SGHAT and CDR2 FQNNGV come from the germline V gene. Trimming shortened V by 1 base and J by 1 base, and 11 bases separated the two germline ends. The CDR3 runs 15 residues. CDR3: CASSLGGVSSYEQYF. DNA of the CDR3: TGTGCCAGCAGCTTAGGGGGGGTTTCTTCCTACGAGCAGTACTTC.

CDR3 sequence: CASGDTLWTEAFF. The CDR3 nucleotides read TGTGCCAGTGGGGACACGTTATGGACTGAAGCTTTCTTT. The chain has TRBV5-6 and TRBJ1-1; maybe TRBD1 (6 bases). Germline V CDR1 and CDR2: SGHDT, YYEEEE. V dropped 8 bases and J dropped 5 bases, with 16 bases sitting between them. This CDR3 comprises 13 residues.

This chain joins TRBV2 and TRBJ2-3; 8 bases line up with TRBD1. Germline CDR1 is SNHLY and CDR2 is FYNNEI. Trimming took 4 bases from V and 5 from J; bases not matched to a gene: 11. This CDR3 contains 16 residues. CDR3 in DNA: TGTGCCAGCAGTGTCGTCGTTTACAGGGGGAGAGATACGCAGTATTTT. Its translation: CASSVVVYRGRDTQYF.

This clone came up a few times. The rearrangement links TRBV28 to TRBJ2-5, with D hard to call. This CDR3 spans 13 amino acids. The V end lost 3 bases, the J end lost 5 bases, and 10 bases lay between the germline ends. Germline values: CDR1 MDHEN, CDR2 SYDVKM. CDR3 amino acids: CASSFAGRETQYF. CDR3 in DNA: TGTGCCAGCAGTTTCGCAGGCCGGGAGACCCAGTACTTC. Combining the CDR3 with reference TRBV28 and TRBJ2-5 gives the whole variable domain DVKVTQSSRYLVKRTGEKVFLECVQDMDHENMFWYRQDPGLGLRLIYFSYDVKMKEKGDIPEGYSVSREKKERFSLILESASTNQTSMYLCASSFAGRETQYFGPGTRLLVL.

This clone was seen a single time. The chain employs TRBV4-1 and TRBJ2-5, with D tentatively TRBD2 (7 bases). With 0 bases removed from V and 3 bases from J, the gap between germline ends came to 20 bases. This CDR3 has 18 amino acids. Germline assignment: CDR1 MGHRA and CDR2 YSYEKL. This chain's CDR3 is CASSQDRNRRGAKETQYF. The CDR3 DNA reads as TGCGCCAGCAGCCAAGATCGAAATAGACGGGGGGCTAAAGAGACCCAGTACTTC.

The genes are TRBV28 and TRBJ2-7; possible D gene TRBD1, 5 bases. The length of the CDR3 is 15 residues. Between the trimmed V and J ends, which lost 4 bases and 2 bases, there was a span of 15 bases. Germline CDR1 MDHEN, CDR2 SYDVKM. CDR3 region: CASSSALGPAYEQYF. The CDR3 DNA is TGTGCCAGCAGTTCGGCCCTGGGGCCGGCCTACGAGCAGTACTTC.

The CDR3 here is CASSMRLALSSYNEQFF. The CDR3, as DNA: TGTGCCAGCAGCATGAGACTAGCGCTCAGCTCCTACAATGAGCAGTTCTTC. The rearrangement uses TRBV5-8 and TRBJ2-1, with TRBD2 identical over 8 bases. The V gene end was trimmed by 4 bases and the J gene end by 0 bases; junction bases not matched to a gene: 9. Germline CDR1 is SGHTS and CDR2 is YDEGEE. This CDR3 has 17 residues.

The chain employs TRBV27 and TRBJ1-5; the D gene is possibly TRBD1 (5 bases). V lost 5 bases and J 0 bases, leaving 11 bases between the germline ends. The CDR3 is 15 amino acids. The V gene's germline CDR1 is MNHEY and CDR2 SMNVEV (reference sequence). The CDR3 nucleotides are TGTGCCAGCAGTCCCGGACATAATAGCAATCAGCCCCAGCATTTT. Its protein is CASSPGHNSNQPQHF.

The chain couples TRBV10-2 to TRBJ1-1, with no clear D. Germline V lookup: CDR1 WSHSY, CDR2 SAAADI. This CDR3 has 14 amino acids. Trimming cost V 8 bases and J 0 bases, with 13 bases left between them. This CDR3 reads CASRRGPMNTEAFF. CDR3 coding DNA: TGCGCCAGCCGGAGAGGCCCCATGAACACTGAAGCTTTCTTT.

The chain has TRBV5-1 and TRBJ1-4, with D hard to call. This CDR3 spans 13 amino acids. The V gene lost 3 bases and the J gene lost 3 bases, with 6 bases spanning the gap. Germline V gene lookup returns CDR1 SGHRS and CDR2 YFSETQ. The CDR3 DNA is TGCGCCAGCAGCTCGTCCCCTAATGAAAAACTGTTTTTT. As protein: CASSSSPNEKLFF.

This clone occurred once. The chain has TRBV29-1 and TRBJ2-7; D unclear. The CDR3 runs to 13 residues. The V end lost 3 bases, the J end lost 2 bases, and 11 bases lay between the germline ends. Per the germline V gene, CDR1 is SQVTM and CDR2 is ANQGSEA. As DNA, the CDR3 is TGCAGCGTTGACGGTCGGAGAGCCTACGAGCAGTACTTC. This encodes CSVDGRRAYEQYF.

The CDR3 DNA reads as TGTGCCAGCAGTGTTGAGTTCTCTGGGGCCAACGTCCTGACTTTC. Its translation: CASSVEFSGANVLTF. The chain joins TRBV6-1 to TRBJ2-6; D unresolved. V lost 4 bases to trimming and J lost 0 bases, with 7 bases between them. Germline CDR1 and CDR2: MNHNS and SASEGT. The CDR3 consists of 15 residues.

This chain joins TRBV18 and TRBJ2-3; tentative D call: TRBD1 (5 bases). This CDR3 is built from 13 residues. V dropped 5 bases and J dropped 8 bases, with 14 bases sitting between them. Per the germline V gene, CDR1 is KGHSH and CDR2 is LQKENI. CDR3 sequence: CASSSAGSPTQYF. The CDR3 nucleotides read TGTGCCAGCTCATCGGCAGGGTCCCCTACGCAGTATTTT.

This sequence joins TRBV4-2 and TRBJ1-5; D is undetermined. This CDR3 comprises 14 residues. Germline assignment: CDR1 LGHNA and CDR2 YNFKEQ. V was pared by 5 bases and J by 1 base, with 9 bases between. The CDR3 protein is CASSDPGSNQPQHF. As DNA, the CDR3 is TGTGCCAGCAGCGATCCGGGGAGCAATCAGCCCCAGCATTTT.

This rearrangement joins TRBV30 to TRBJ2-7; D is ambiguous. The CDR3 runs 14 residues. CDR1 GTSNPN and CDR2 SVGIG come from the germline V gene (reference sequence). Trimming pared 1 base from V and 7 bases from J, leaving 17 bases between. The CDR3 protein is CAWSALHLKDEQYF. The CDR3 DNA sequence: TGTGCCTGGAGTGCACTCCACTTAAAAGATGAGCAGTACTTC.

The chain combines TRBV5-1 with TRBJ2-5, with 9 positions matching TRBD2. Germline CDR1 is SGHRS and CDR2 is YFSETQ. V shed 2 bases and J 5 bases; nucleotides not matched to a gene: 4. This CDR3 comprises 14 residues. Here the CDR3 reads CASSLIAGAETQYF. The CDR3 DNA sequence: TGCGCCAGCAGCTTAATAGCGGGGGCGGAGACCCAGTACTTC.